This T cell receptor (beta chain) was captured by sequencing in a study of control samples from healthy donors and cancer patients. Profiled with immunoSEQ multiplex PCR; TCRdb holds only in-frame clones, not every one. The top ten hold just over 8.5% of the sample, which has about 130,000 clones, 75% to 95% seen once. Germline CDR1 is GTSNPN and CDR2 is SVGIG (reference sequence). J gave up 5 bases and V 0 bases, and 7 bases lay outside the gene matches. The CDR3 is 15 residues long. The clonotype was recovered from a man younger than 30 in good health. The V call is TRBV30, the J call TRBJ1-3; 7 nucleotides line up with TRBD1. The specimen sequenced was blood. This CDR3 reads CAWSVSRGGRNTIYF. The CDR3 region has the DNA TGTGCCTGGAGTGTAAGCAGGGGGGGGAGAAACACCATATATTTT.